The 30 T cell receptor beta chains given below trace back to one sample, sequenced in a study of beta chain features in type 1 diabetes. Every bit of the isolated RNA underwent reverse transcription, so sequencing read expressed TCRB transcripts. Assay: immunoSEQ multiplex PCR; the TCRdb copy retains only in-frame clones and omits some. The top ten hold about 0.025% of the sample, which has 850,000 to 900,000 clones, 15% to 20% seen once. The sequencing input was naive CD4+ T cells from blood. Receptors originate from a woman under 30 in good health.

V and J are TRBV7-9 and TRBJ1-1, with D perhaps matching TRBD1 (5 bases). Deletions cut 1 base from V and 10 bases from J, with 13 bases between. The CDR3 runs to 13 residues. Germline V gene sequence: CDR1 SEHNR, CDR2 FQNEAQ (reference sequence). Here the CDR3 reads CASSLESGEVAFF. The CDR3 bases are TGTGCCAGCAGCTTAGAGTCGGGGGAGGTAGCTTTCTTT. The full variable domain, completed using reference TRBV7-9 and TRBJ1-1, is DTGVSQNPRHKITKRGQNVTFRCDPISEHNRLYWYRQTLGQGPEFLTYFQNEAQLEKSRLLSDRFSAERPKGSFSTLEIQRTEQGDSAMYLCASSLESGEVAFFGQGTRLTVV.

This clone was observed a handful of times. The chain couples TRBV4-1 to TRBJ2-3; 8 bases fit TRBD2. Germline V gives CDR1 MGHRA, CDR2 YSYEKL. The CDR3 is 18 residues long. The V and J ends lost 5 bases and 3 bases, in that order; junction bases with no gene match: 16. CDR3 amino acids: CASSESRGKKRETDTQYF. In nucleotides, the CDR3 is TGCGCCAGCAGCGAATCTCGGGGGAAAAAGCGGGAGACAGATACGCAGTATTTT.

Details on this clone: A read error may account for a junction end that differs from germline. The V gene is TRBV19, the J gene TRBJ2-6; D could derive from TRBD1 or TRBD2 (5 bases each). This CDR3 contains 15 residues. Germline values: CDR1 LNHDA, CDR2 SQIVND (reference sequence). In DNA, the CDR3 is TGTGCCAGTAGTGGGACCCACTCTCGGGCCAACGTCCTGACTTTC. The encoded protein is CASSGTHSRANVLTF. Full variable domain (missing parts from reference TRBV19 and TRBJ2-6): DGGITQSPKYLFRKEGQNVTLSCEQNLNHDAMYWYRQDPGQGLRLIYYSQIVNDFQKGDIAEGYSVSREKKESFPLTVTSAQKNPTAFYLCASSGTHSRANVLTFGAGSRLTVL.

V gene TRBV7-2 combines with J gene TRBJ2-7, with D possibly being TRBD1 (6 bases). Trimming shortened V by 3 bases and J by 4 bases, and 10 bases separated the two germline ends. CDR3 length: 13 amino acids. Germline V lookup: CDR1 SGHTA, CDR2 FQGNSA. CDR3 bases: TGTGCCAGCAGCTTCGGCAGGGGTTACGAGCAGTACTTC. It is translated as CASSFGRGYEQYF.

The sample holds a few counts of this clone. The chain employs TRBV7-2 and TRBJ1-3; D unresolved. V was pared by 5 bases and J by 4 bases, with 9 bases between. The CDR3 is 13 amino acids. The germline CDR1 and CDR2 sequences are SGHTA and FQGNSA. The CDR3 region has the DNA TGTGCCAGCAGCAGAATTAGGGGAAACACCATATATTTT. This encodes CASSRIRGNTIYF.

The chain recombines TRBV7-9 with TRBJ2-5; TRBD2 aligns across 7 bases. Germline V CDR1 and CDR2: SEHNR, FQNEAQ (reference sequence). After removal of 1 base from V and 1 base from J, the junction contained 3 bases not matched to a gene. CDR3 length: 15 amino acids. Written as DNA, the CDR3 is TGTGCCAGCAGCTTAGGCGGGAGCGCCCAAGAGACCCAGTACTTC. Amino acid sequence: CASSLGGSAQETQYF.

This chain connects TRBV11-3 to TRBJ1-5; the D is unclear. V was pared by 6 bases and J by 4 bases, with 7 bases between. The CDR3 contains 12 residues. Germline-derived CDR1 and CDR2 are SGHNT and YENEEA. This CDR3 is CASSSWNQPQHF. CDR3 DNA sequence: TGTGCCAGCAGTTCCTGGAATCAGCCCCAGCATTTT. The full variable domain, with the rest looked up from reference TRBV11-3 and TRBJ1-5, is EAGVVQSPRYKIIEKKQPVAFWCNPISGHNTLYWYLQNLGQGPELLIRYENEEAVDDSQLPKDRFSAERLKGVDSTLKIQPAELGDSAVYLCASSSWNQPQHFGDGTRLSIL.

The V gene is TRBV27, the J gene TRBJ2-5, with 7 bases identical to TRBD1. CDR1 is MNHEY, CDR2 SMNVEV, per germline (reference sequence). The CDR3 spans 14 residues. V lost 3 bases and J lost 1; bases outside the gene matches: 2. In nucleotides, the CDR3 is TGTGCCAGCAGTTTCAACAGGGGCCAAGAGACCCAGTACTTC. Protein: CASSFNRGQETQYF.

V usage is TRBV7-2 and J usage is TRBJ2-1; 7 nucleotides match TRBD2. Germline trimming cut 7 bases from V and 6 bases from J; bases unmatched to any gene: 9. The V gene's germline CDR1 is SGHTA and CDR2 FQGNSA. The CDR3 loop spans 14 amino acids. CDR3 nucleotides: TGTGCCAGCACCCGACGCGGGAGTGCCAATGAGCAGTTCTTC. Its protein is CASTRRGSANEQFF.

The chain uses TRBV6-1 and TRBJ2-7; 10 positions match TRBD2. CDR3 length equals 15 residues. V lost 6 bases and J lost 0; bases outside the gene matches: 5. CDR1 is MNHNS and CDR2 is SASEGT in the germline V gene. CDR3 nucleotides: TGTGCCAGCAGAACCTCTAGCGGGAGCTCCTACGAGCAGTACTTC. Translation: CASRTSSGSSYEQYF.

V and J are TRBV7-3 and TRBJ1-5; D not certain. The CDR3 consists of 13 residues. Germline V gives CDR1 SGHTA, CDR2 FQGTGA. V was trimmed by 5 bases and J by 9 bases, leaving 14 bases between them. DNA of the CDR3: TGTGCCAGCAGCCCGGAACACGGCCGGCCCCAGCATTTT. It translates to CASSPEHGRPQHF.

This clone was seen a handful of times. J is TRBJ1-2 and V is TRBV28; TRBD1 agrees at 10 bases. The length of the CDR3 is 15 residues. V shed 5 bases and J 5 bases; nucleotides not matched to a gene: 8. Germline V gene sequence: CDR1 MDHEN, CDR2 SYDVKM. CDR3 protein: CASSPPDRGFYGYTF. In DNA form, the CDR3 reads TGTGCCAGCAGTCCGCCGGACAGGGGGTTTTATGGCTACACCTTC.

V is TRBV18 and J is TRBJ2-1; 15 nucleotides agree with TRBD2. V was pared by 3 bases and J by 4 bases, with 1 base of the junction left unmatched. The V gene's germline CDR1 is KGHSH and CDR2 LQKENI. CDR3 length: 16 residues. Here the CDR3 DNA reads TGTGCCAGCTCACCCGGGACTAGCGGGAGGTACAATGAGCAGTTCTTC. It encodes CASSPGTSGRYNEQFF.

This CDR3 is CASIAGSRRTQYF. CDR3 DNA: TGTGCCAGCATAGCGGGAAGCAGAAGGACCCAGTACTTC. The chain employs TRBV28 and TRBJ2-5, with 8 nucleotides matching TRBD2. CDR3 length equals 13 residues. J was trimmed by 7 bases and V by 7 bases; bases with no gene match: 8. CDR1 is MDHEN and CDR2 is SYDVKM in the germline V gene.

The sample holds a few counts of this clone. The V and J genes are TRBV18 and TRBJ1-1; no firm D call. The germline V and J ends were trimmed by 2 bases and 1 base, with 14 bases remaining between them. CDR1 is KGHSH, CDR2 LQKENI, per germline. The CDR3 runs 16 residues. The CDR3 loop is CASSPEAALGNTEAFF. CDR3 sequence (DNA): TGTGCCAGCTCACCAGAGGCAGCCCTTGGGAACACTGAAGCTTTCTTT.

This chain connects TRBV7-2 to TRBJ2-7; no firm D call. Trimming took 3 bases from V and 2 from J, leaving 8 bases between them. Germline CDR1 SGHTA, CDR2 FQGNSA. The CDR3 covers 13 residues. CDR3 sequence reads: CASSFAEAYEQYF. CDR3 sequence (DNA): TGTGCCAGCAGCTTTGCAGAGGCCTACGAGCAGTACTTC.

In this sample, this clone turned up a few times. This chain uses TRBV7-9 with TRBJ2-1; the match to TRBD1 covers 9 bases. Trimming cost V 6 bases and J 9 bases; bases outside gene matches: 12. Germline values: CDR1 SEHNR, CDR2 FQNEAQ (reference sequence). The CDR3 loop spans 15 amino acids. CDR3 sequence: CASSATGGAGIEQFF. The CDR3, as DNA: TGTGCCAGCAGTGCCACAGGGGGCGCTGGAATTGAGCAGTTCTTC.

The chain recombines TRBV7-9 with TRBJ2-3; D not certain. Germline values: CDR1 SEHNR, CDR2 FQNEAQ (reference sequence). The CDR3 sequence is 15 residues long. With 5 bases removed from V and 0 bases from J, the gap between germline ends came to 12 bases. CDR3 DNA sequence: TGTGCCAGCAGCCGCAAGAGTAAAAGCACAGATACGCAGTATTTT. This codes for CASSRKSKSTDTQYF. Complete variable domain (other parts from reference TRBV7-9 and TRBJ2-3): DTGVSQNPRHKITKRGQNVTFRCDPISEHNRLYWYRQTLGQGPEFLTYFQNEAQLEKSRLLSDRFSAERPKGSFSTLEIQRTEQGDSAMYLCASSRKSKSTDTQYFGPGTRLTVL.

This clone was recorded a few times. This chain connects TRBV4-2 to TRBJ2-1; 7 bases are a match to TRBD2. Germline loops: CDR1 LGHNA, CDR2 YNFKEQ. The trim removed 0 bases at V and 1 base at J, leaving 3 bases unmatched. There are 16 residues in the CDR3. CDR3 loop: CASSQDSGGSYNEQFF. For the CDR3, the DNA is TGTGCCAGCAGCCAAGACTCGGGAGGTTCCTACAATGAGCAGTTCTTC.

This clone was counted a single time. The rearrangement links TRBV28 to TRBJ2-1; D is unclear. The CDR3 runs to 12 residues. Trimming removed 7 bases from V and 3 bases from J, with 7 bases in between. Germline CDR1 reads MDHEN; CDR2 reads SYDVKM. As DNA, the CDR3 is TGTGCCAGCAAGGGTAACTACAATGAGCAGTTCTTC. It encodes CASKGNYNEQFF.

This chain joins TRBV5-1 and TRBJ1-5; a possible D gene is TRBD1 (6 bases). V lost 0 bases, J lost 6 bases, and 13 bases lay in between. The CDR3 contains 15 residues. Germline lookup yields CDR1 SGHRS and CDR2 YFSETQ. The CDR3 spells CASSLETGVGQPQHF. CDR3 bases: TGCGCCAGCAGCTTGGAGACAGGAGTAGGTCAGCCCCAGCATTTT.

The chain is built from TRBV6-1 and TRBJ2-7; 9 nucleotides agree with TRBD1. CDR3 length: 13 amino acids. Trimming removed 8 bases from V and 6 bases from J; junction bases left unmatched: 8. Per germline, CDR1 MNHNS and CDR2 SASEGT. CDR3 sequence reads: CASDDRGVGEQYF. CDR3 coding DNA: TGTGCCAGCGATGACAGGGGGGTGGGCGAGCAGTACTTC.

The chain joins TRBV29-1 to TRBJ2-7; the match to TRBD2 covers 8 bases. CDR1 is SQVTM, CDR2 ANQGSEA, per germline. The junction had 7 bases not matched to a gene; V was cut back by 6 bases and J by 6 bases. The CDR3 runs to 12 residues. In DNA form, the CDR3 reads TGCAGCGTCGACCTCGGGACTAGCGAGCAGTACTTC. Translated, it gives CSVDLGTSEQYF.

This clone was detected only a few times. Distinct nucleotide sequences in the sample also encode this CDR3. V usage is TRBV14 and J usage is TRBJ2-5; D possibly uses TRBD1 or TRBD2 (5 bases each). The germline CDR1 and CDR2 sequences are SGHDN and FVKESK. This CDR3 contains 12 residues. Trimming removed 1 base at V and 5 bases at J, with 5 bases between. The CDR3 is CASSQGGETQYF. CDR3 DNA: TGTGCCAGCAGCCAAGGGGGGGAGACCCAGTACTTC.

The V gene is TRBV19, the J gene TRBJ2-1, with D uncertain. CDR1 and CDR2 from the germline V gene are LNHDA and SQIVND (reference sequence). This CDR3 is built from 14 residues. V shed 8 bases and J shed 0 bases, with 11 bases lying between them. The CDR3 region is CASFSGSSYNEQFF. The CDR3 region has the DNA TGTGCCAGTTTCTCAGGCAGCTCCTACAATGAGCAGTTCTTC.

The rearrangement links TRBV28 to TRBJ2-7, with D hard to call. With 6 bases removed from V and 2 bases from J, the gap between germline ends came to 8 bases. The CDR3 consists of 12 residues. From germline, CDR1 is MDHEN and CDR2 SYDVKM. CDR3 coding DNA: TGTGCCAGCAGGGGCCGACCCTACGAGCAGTACTTC. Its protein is CASRGRPYEQYF.

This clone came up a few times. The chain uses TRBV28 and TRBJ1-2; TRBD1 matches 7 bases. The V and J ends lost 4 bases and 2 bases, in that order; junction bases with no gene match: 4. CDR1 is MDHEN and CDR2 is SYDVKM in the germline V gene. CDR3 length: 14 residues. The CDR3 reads CASSSTGSNYGYTF. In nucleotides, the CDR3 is TGTGCCAGCAGTTCGACAGGGTCGAACTATGGCTACACCTTC.

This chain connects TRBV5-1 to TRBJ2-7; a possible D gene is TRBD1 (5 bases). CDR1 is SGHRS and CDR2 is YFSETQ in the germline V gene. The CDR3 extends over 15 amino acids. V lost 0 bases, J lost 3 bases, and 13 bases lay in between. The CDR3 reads CASSLVQGLSYEQYF. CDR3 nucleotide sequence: TGCGCCAGCAGCTTGGTCCAGGGTCTGAGCTACGAGCAGTACTTC. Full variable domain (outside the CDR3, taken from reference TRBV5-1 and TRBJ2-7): KAGVTQTPRYLIKTRGQQVTLSCSPISGHRSVSWYQQTPGQGLQFLFEYFSETQRNKGNFPGRFSGRQFSNSRSEMNVSTLELGDSALYLCASSLVQGLSYEQYFGPGTRLTVT.

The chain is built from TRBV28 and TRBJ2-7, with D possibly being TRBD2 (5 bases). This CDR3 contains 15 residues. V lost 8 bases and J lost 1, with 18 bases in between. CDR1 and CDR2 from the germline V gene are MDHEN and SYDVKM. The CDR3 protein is CASDSAAAGSYEQYF. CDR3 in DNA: TGTGCCAGCGACTCCGCTGCGGCGGGTTCCTACGAGCAGTACTTC.

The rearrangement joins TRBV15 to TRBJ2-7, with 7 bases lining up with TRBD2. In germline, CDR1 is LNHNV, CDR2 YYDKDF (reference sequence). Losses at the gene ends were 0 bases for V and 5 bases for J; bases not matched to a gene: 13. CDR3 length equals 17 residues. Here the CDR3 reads CATSRDDGLGSPHEQYF. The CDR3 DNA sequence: TGTGCCACCAGCAGAGATGATGGACTAGGTTCGCCTCACGAGCAGTACTTC. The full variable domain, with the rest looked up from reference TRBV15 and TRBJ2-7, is DAMVIQNPRYQVTQFGKPVTLSCSQTLNHNVMYWYQQKSSQAPKLLFHYYDKDFNNEADTPDNFQSRRPNTSFCFLDIRSPGLGDTAMYLCATSRDDGLGSPHEQYFGPGTRLTVT.